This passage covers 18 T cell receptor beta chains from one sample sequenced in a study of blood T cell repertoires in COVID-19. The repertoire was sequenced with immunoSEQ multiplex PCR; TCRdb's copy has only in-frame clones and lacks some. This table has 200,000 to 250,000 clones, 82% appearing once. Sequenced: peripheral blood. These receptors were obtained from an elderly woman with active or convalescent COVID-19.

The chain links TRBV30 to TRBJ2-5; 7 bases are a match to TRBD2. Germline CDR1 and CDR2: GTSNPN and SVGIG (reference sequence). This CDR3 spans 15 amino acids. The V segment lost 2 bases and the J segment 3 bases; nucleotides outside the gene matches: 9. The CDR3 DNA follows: TGTGCCTGGAGTCCCGCGGGGGAGACAGAAGAGACCCAGTACTTC. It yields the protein CAWSPAGETEETQYF.

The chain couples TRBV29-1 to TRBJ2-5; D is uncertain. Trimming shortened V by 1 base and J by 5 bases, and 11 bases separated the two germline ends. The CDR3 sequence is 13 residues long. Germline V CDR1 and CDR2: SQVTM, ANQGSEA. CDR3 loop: CSVEGNSGETQYF. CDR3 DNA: TGCAGCGTTGAAGGGAACTCCGGGGAGACCCAGTACTTC.

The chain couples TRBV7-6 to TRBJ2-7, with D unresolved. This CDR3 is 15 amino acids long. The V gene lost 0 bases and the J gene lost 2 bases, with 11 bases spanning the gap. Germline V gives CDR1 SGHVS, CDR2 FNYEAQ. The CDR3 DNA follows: TGTGCCAGCAGCTTAGCCGACACCCCGGCCTACGAGCAGTACTTC. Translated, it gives CASSLADTPAYEQYF.

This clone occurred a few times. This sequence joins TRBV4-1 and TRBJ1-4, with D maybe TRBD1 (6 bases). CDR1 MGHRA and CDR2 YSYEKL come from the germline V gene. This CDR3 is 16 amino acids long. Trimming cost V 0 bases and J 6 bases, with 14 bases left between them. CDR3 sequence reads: CASSQDPHRADEKLFF. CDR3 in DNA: TGCGCCAGCAGCCAAGATCCCCACAGGGCGGATGAAAAACTGTTTTTT.

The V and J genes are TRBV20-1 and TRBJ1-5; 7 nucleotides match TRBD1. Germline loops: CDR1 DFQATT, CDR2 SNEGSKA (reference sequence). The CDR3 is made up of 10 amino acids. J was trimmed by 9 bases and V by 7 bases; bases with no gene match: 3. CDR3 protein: CSVRGPPQHF. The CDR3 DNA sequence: TGCAGTGTTAGGGGGCCGCCCCAGCATTTT.

Written as DNA, the CDR3 is TGTGCCAGCAGTCTGACAGGGGCGGGCTACGAGCAGTACTTC. This sequence encodes CASSLTGAGYEQYF. The J gene is TRBJ2-7, the V gene TRBV28; 8 bases agree with TRBD1. V trimming: 5 bases; J trimming: 3 bases; junction bases outside the gene matches: 6. In germline, CDR1 is MDHEN, CDR2 SYDVKM. The CDR3 consists of 14 residues.

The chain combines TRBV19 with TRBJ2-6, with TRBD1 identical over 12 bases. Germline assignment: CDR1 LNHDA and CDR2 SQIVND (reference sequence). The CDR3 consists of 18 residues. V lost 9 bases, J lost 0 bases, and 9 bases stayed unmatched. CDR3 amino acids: CASGPGTGGYSGANVLTF. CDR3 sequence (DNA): TGTGCCAGCGGGCCCGGGACAGGGGGCTACTCTGGGGCCAACGTCCTGACTTTC.

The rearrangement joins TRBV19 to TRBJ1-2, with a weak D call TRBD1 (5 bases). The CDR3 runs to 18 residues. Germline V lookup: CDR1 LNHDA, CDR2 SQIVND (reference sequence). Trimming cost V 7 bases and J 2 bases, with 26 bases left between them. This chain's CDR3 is CASIATPPWQGLNYGYTF. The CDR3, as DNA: TGTGCCAGTATCGCGACACCCCCGTGGCAGGGCCTAAACTATGGCTACACCTTC.

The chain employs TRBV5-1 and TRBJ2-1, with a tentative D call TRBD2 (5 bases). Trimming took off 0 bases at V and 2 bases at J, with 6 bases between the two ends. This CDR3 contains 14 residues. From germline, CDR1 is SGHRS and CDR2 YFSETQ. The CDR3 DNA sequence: TGCGCCAGCAGCTTGGGGACTCCCTACAATGAGCAGTTCTTC. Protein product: CASSLGTPYNEQFF.

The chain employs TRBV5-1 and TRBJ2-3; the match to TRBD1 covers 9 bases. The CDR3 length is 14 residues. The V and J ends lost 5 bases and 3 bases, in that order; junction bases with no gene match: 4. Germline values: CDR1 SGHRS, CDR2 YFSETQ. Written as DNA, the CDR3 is TGCGCCAGCAGAGGACAGGGGATAACAGATACGCAGTATTTT. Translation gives CASRGQGITDTQYF.

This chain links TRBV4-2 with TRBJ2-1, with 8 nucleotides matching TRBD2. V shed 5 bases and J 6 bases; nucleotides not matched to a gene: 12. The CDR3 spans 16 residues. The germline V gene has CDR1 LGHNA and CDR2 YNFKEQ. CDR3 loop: CASSTTPGGPINEQFF. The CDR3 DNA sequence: TGTGCCAGCAGCACAACTCCGGGGGGGCCGATCAATGAGCAGTTCTTC.

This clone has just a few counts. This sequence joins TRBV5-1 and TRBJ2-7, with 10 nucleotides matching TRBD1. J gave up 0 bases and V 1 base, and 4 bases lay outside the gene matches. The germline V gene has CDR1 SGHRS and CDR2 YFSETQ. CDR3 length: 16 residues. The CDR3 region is CASSLWGQGISYEQYF. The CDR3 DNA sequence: TGCGCCAGCAGCTTGTGGGGACAGGGGATCTCCTACGAGCAGTACTTC.

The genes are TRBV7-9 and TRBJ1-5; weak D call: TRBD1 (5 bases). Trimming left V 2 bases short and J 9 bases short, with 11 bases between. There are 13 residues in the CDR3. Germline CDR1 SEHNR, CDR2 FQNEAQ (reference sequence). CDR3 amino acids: CASSLSGSRPQHF. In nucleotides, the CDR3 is TGTGCCAGCAGCTTATCAGGGTCCCGGCCCCAGCATTTT.

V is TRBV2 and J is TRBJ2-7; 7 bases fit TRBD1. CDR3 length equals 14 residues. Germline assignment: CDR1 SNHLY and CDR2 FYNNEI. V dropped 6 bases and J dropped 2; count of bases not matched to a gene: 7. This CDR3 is CASSDREITYEQYF. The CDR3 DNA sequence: TGTGCCAGCAGCGACAGGGAGATAACCTACGAGCAGTACTTC. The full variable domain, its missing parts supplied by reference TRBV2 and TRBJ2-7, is EPEVTQTPSHQVTQMGQEVILRCVPISNHLYFYWYRQILGQKVEFLVSFYNNEISEKSEIFDDQFSVERPDGSNFTLKIRSTKLEDSAMYFCASSDREITYEQYFGPGTRLTVT.

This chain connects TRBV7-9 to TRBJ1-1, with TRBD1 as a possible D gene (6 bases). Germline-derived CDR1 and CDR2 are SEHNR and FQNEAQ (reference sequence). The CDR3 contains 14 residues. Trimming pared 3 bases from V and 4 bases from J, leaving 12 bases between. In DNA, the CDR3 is TGTGCCAGCAGCTTTACAACAGGGACCACTGAAGCTTTCTTT. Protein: CASSFTTGTTEAFF.

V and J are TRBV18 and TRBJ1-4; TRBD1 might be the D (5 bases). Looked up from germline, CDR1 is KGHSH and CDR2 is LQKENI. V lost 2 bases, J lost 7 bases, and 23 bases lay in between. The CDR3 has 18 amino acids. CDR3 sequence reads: CASSPSNTLPSQGEKLFF. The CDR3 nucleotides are TGTGCCAGCTCACCATCCAACACACTTCCCAGCCAGGGTGAAAAACTGTTTTTT. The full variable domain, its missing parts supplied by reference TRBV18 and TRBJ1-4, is NAGVMQNPRHLVRRRGQEARLRCSPMKGHSHVYWYRQLPEEGLKFMVYLQKENIIDESGMPKERFSAEFPKEGPSILRIQQVVRGDSAAYFCASSPSNTLPSQGEKLFFGSGTQLSVL.

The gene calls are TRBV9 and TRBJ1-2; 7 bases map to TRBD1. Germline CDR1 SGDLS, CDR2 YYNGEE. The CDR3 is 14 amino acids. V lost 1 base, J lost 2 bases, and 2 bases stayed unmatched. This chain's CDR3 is CASSVPTGNYGYTF. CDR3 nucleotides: TGTGCCAGCAGCGTACCGACAGGGAACTATGGCTACACCTTC.

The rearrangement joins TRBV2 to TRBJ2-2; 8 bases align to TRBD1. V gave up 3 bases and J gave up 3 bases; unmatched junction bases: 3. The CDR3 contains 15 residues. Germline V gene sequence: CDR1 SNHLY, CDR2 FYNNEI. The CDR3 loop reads CASSETGDDTGELFF. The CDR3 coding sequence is TGTGCCAGCAGTGAGACAGGGGATGACACCGGGGAGCTGTTTTTT. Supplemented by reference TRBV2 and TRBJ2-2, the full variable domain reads EPEVTQTPSHQVTQMGQEVILRCVPISNHLYFYWYRQILGQKVEFLVSFYNNEISEKSEIFDDQFSVERPDGSNFTLKIRSTKLEDSAMYFCASSETGDDTGELFFGEGSRLTVL.